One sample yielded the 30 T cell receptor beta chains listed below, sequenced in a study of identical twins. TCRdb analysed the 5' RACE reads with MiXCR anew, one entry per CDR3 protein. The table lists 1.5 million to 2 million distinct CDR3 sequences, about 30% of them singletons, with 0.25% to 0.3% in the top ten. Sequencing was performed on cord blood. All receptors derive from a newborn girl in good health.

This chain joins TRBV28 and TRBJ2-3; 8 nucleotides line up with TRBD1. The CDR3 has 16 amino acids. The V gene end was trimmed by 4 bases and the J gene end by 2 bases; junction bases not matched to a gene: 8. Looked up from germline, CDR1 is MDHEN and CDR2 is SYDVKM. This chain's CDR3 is CASSSLRTGHTDTQYF. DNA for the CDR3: TGTGCCAGCAGTTCTCTGAGGACAGGGCACACAGATACGCAGTATTTT.

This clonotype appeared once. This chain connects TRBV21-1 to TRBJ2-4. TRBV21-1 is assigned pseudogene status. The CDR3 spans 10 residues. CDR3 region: CASSNYKRYF. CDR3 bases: TGTGCCAGCAGCAACTACAAGCGGTACTTC.

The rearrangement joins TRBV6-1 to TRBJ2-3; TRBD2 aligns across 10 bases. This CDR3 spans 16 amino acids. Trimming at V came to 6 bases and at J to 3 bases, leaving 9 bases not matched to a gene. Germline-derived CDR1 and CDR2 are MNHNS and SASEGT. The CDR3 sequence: CASRSIAGGRTDTQYF. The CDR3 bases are TGTGCCAGCAGATCCATAGCGGGGGGCCGGACAGATACGCAGTATTTT.

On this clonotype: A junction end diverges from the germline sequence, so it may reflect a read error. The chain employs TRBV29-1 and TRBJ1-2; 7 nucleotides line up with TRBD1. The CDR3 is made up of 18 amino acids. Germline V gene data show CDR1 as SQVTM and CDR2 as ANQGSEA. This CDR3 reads CSVAVRTGGNRGGYGCTF. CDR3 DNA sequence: TGCAGCGTTGCGGTACGGACAGGAGGGAATAGAGGGGGTTATGGCTGCACCTTC.

CDR3 nucleotides: TGTGCCATCAGGCGGGACGGCCATCAGCCCCAGCATTTT. Translated, it gives CAIRRDGHQPQHF. This chain joins TRBV10-3 and TRBJ1-5; the D gene is possibly TRBD1 (5 bases). The V end lost 6 bases, the J end lost 5 bases, and 11 bases lay between the germline ends. CDR1 and CDR2 (germline): ENHRY, SYGVKD. The CDR3 is made up of 13 amino acids.

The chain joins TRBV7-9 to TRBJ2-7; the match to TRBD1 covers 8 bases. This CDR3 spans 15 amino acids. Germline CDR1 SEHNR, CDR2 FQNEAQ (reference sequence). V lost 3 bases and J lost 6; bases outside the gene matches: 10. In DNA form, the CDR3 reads TGTGCCAGCAGCTTTCTCTCGGGACAGGTCGGCGAGCAGTACTTC. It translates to CASSFLSGQVGEQYF.

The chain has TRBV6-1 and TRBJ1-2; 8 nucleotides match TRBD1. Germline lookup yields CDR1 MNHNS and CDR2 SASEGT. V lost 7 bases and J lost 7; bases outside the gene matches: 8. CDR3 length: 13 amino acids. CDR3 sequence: CASKRAGGPGYTF. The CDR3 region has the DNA TGTGCCAGCAAGCGGGCAGGGGGCCCTGGCTACACCTTC.

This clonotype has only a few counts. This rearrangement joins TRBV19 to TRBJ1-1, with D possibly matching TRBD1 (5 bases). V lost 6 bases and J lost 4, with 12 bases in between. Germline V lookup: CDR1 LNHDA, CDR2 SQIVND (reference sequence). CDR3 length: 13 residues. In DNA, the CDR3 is TGTGCCAGTAGCCAGACCGGGACCACTGAAGCTTTCTTT. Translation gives CASSQTGTTEAFF.

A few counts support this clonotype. As DNA, the CDR3 is TGTGCCAGCAGTTTTTCCGACAGGGTTAGGTCGTATGGCTACACCTTC. Translation gives CASSFSDRVRSYGYTF. The V gene is TRBV28, the J gene TRBJ1-2; 7 bases line up with TRBD1. In germline, CDR1 is MDHEN, CDR2 SYDVKM. The CDR3 loop spans 16 amino acids. The V gene end was trimmed by 3 bases and the J gene end by 5 bases; junction bases not matched to a gene: 12.

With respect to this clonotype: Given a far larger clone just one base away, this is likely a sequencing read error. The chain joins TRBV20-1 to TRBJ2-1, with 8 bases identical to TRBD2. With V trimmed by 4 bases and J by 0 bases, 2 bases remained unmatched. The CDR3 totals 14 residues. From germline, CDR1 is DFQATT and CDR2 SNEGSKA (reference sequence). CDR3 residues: CSAKSGSSYNEQFF. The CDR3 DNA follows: TGCAGTGCTAAAAGCGGGAGCTCCTACAATGAGCAGTTCTTC.

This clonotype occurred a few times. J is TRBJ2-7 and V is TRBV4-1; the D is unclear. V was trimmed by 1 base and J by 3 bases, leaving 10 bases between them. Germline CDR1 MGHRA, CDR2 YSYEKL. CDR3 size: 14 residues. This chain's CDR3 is CASSQVLVGYEQYF. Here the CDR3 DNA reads TGCGCCAGCAGCCAAGTACTCGTCGGCTACGAGCAGTACTTC.

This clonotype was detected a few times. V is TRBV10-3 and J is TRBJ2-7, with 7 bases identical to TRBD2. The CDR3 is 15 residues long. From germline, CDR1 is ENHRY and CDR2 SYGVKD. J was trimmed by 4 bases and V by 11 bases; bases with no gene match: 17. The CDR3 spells CAGRPIQLAAYEQYF. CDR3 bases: TGTGCCGGCAGACCCATTCAGCTAGCGGCTTACGAGCAGTACTTC.

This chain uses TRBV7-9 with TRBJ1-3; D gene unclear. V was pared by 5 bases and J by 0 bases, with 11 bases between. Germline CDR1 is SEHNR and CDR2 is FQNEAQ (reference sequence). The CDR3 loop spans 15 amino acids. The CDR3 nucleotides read TGTGCCAGCAGCCCCAAGATCGGCTCTGGAAACACCATATATTTT. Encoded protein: CASSPKIGSGNTIYF.

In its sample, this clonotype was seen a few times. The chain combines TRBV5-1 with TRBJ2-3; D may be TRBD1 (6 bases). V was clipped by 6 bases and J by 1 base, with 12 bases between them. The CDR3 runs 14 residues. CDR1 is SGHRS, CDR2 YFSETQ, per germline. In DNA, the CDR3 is TGCGCCAGCATGCTTGGGGGCCGCACAGATACGCAGTATTTT. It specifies CASMLGGRTDTQYF.

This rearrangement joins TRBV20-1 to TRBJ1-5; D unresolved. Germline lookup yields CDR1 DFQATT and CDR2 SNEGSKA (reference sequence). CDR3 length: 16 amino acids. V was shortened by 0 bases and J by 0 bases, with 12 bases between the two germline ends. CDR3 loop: CSARDYRQYSNQPQHF. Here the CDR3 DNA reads TGCAGTGCTAGAGATTACCGGCAGTATAGCAATCAGCCCCAGCATTTT.

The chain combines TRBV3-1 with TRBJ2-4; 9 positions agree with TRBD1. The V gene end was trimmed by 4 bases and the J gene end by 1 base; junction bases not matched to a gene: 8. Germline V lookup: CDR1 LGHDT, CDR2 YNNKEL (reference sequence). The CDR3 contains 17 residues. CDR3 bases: TGTGCCAGCAGCCCGAGAACCGGACAGGGGGCCAAAAACATTCAGTACTTC. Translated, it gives CASSPRTGQGAKNIQYF.

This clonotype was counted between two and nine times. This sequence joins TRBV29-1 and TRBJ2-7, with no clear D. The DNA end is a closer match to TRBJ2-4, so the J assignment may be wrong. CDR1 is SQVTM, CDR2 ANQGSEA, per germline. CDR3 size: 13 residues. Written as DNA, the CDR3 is TGCAGCGCCGCCCCGAGGTTGGGAAACATTCAGTACTTC. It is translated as CSAAPRLGNIQYF.

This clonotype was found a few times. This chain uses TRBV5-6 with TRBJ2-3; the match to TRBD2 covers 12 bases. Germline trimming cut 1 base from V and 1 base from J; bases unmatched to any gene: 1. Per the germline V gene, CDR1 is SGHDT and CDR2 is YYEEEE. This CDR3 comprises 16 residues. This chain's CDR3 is CASSLTSGGRTDTQYF. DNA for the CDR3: TGTGCCAGCAGCTTGACTAGCGGGGGGCGCACAGATACGCAGTATTTT.

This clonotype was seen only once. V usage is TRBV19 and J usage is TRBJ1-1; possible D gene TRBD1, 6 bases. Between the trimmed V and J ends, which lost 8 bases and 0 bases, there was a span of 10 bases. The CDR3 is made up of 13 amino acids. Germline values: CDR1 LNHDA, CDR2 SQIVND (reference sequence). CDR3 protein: CASHREVNTEAFF. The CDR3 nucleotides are TGTGCCAGTCACAGGGAGGTGAACACTGAAGCTTTCTTT.

The CDR3 reads CASSILGGSQETQYF. CDR3 bases: TGTGCCAGCAGTATCCTCGGGGGGTCTCAAGAGACCCAGTACTTC. The chain is built from TRBV2 and TRBJ2-5, with 7 bases identical to TRBD2. Germline-derived CDR1 and CDR2 are SNHLY and FYNNEI. The CDR3 consists of 15 residues. V dropped 5 bases and J dropped 2; count of bases not matched to a gene: 8.

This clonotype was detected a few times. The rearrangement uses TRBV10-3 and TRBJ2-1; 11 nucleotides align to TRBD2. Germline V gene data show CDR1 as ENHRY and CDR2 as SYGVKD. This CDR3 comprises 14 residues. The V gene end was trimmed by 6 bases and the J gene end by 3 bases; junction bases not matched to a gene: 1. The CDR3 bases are TGTGCCATCAGGGGACTAGCGGACTACAATGAGCAGTTCTTC. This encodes CAIRGLADYNEQFF.

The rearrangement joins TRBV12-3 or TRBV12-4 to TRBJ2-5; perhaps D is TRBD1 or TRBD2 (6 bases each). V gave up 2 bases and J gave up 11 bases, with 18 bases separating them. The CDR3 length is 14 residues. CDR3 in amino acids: CASSLRKGGGEQYF. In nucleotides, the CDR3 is TGTGCCAGCAGTTTAAGGAAGGGGGGAGGTGAGCAGTACTTC.

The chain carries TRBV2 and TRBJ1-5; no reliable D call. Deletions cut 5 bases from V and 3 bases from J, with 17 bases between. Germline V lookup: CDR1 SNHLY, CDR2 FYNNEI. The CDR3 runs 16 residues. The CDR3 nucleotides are TGTGCCAGCAGTAGGAACATAGGGAGCTCCAATCAGCCCCAGCATTTT. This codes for CASSRNIGSSNQPQHF.

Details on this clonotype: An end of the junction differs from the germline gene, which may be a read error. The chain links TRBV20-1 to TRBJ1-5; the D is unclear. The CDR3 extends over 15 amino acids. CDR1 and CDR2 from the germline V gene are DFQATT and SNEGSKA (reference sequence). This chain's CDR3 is CGARGGRNSNQPQHF. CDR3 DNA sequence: TGCGGTGCTAGAGGTGGACGGAATAGCAATCAGCCCCAGCATTTT.

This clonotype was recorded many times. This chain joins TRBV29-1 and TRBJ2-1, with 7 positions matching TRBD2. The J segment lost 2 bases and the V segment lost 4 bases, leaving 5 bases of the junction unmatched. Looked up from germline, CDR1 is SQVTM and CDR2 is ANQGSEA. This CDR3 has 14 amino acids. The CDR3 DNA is TGCAGCGTTGCCCTGGGGAGGGCCTACAATGAGCAGTTCTTC. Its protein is CSVALGRAYNEQFF.

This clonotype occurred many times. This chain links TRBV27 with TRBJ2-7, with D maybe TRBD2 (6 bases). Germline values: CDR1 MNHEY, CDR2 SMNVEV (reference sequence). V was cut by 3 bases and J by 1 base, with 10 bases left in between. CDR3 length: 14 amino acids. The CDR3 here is CASSFAGTSYEQYF. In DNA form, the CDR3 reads TGTGCCAGCAGTTTTGCGGGAACATCCTACGAGCAGTACTTC.

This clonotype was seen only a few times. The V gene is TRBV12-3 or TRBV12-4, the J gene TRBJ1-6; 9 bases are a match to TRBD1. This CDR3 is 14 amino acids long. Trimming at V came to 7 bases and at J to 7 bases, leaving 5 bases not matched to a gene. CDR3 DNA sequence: TGTGCCAGCACCCGGGACAGGGCCAATTCACCCCTCCACTTT. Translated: CASTRDRANSPLHF.

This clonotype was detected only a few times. Here the CDR3 DNA reads TGTGCCTGGAGTGAGCGGGGGGGCACAGATACGCAGTATTTT. It codes for CAWSERGGTDTQYF. The chain couples TRBV30 to TRBJ2-3; the match to TRBD2 covers 9 bases. CDR1 and CDR2 from the germline V gene are GTSNPN and SVGIG (reference sequence). V lost 1 base to trimming and J lost 1 base; unmatched junction nucleotides: 0. CDR3 length: 14 amino acids.

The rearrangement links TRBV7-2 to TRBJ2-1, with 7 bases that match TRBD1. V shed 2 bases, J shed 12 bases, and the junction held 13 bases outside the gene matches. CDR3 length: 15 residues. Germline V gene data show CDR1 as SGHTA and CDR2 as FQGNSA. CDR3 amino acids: CASSLQGWAPGGQFF. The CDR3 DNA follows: TGTGCCAGCAGCTTACAGGGGTGGGCTCCAGGGGGGCAGTTCTTC.

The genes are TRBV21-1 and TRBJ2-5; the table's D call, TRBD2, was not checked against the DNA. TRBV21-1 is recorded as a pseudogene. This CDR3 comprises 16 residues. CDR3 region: CASSPRLAGGKETQYF. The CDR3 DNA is TGTGCCAGCAGCCCACGACTAGCGGGGGGGAAAGAGACCCAGTACTTC.